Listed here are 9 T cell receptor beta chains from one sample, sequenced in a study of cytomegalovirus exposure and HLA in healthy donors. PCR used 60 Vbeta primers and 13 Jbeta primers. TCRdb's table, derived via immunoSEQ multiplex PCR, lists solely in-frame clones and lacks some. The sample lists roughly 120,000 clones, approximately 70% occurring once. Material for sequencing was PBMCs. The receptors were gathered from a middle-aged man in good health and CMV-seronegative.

The CDR3 loop reads CASKAPGNTIYF. CDR3 sequence (DNA): TGTGCCAGCAAAGCCCCGGGAAACACCATATATTTT. The chain uses TRBV6-6 and TRBJ1-3; no firm D call. The CDR3 is made up of 12 amino acids. Trimming took 7 bases from V and 4 from J, leaving 8 bases between them. CDR1 is MNHNY and CDR2 is SVGAGI in the germline V gene (reference sequence).

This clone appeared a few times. In DNA form, the CDR3 reads TGTGCCAGCACCCGAACGACCCCCCTAGGGGACAGAGCCTACGAGCAGTACTTC. This encodes CASTRTTPLGDRAYEQYF. V usage is TRBV2 and J usage is TRBJ2-7, with TRBD1 identical over 7 bases. The CDR3 has 18 residues. The ends lost 7 bases at V and 2 bases at J; junction bases unmatched: 20. Per germline, CDR1 SNHLY and CDR2 FYNNEI.

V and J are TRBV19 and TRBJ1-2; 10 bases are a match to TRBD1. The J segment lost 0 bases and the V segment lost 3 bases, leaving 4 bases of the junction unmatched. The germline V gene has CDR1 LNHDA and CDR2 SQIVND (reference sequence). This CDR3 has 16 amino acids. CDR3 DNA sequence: TGTGCCAGTAGTATCGGGACAGGGGTAGCTAACTATGGCTACACCTTC. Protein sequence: CASSIGTGVANYGYTF.

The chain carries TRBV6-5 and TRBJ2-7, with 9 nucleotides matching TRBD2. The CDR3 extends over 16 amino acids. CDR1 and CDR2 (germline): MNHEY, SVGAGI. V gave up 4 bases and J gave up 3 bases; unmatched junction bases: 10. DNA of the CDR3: TGTGCCAGCAGTTCATATAGCGGGGGTGGGATCTACGAGCAGTACTTC. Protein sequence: CASSSYSGGGIYEQYF.

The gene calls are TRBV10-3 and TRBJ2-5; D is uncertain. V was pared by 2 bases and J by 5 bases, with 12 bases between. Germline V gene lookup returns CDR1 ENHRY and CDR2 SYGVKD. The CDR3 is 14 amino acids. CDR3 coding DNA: TGTGCCATCAGTGAGCCCCTCGGTACCGAGACCCAGTACTTC. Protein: CAISEPLGTETQYF.

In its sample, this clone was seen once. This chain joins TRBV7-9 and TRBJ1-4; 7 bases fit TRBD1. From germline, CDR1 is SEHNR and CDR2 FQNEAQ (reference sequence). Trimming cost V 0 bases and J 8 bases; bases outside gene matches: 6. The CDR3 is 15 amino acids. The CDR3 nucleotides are TGTGCCAGCAGCTTAGCGACAGGGTATGGGGAAAAACTGTTTTTT. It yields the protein CASSLATGYGEKLFF. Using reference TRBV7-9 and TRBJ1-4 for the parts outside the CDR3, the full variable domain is DTGVSQNPRHKITKRGQNVTFRCDPISEHNRLYWYRQTLGQGPEFLTYFQNEAQLEKSRLLSDRFSAERPKGSFSTLEIQRTEQGDSAMYLCASSLATGYGEKLFFGSGTQLSVL.

The CDR3 region is CASEGRGDTEAFF. Here the CDR3 DNA reads TGTGCCAGCGAGGGGAGGGGCGACACTGAAGCTTTCTTT. V and J are TRBV19 and TRBJ1-1, with TRBD1 as a possible D gene (5 bases). This CDR3 comprises 13 residues. V was pared by 9 bases and J by 3 bases, with 14 bases between. The germline V gene encodes CDR1 LNHDA and CDR2 SQIVND (reference sequence).

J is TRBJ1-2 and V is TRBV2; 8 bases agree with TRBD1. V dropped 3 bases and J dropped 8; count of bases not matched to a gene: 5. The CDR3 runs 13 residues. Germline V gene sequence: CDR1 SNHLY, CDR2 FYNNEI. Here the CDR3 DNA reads TGTGCCAGCAGTGAGGACAGGGTGGAAGGCTACACCTTC. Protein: CASSEDRVEGYTF.

The CDR3: CASSKPGLRSGNTIYF. The CDR3 nucleotides read TGTGCCAGCAGCAAACCGGGACTCCGCTCTGGAAACACCATATATTTT. The chain combines TRBV7-8 with TRBJ1-3, with D possibly being TRBD1 (5 bases). The germline V gene encodes CDR1 SGHVS and CDR2 FQNEAQ. CDR3 size: 16 residues. Trimming took 5 bases from V and 0 from J, leaving 14 bases between them.